This is a list of T cell receptor beta chains from one sample in a study of blood T cell repertoires in COVID-19. Sequenced by immunoSEQ multiplex PCR; TCRdb stores in-frame clones only, minus some. The sample consists of over 55,000 clones, approximately 83% of them appearing once. Sequencing was done on a sample of peripheral blood. All receptors derive from an older man with COVID-19, enrolled during active disease. CDR3s include the opening cysteine and the closing phenylalanine or tryptophan. Each record gives: V gene, J gene, D gene, CDR3 protein. A D gene is named only where the DNA matches it firmly.

v_gene: TRBV5-1; j_gene: TRBJ2-1; d_gene: .; CDR3aa: CASSFYPDGVPSSYNEQFF
v_gene: TRBV5-4; j_gene: TRBJ2-7; d_gene: TRBD1; CDR3aa: CASSGQGINEQYF
v_gene: TRBV4-1; j_gene: TRBJ1-6; d_gene: .; CDR3aa: CASSQESRVGNSPLHF
v_gene: TRBV5-6; j_gene: TRBJ1-5; d_gene: .; CDR3aa: CASSTSFGGQPQHF
v_gene: TRBV2; j_gene: TRBJ1-6; d_gene: .; CDR3aa: CASSERSSYNSPLHF
v_gene: TRBV19; j_gene: TRBJ1-1; d_gene: .; CDR3aa: CASTAISLRDTEAFF
v_gene: TRBV23-1; j_gene: TRBJ2-4; d_gene: TRBD1; CDR3aa: CASSQSIWRTGLPKNIQYF
v_gene: TRBV5-1; j_gene: TRBJ1-4; d_gene: .; CDR3aa: CASSGRGGPNEKLFF
v_gene: TRBV7-2; j_gene: TRBJ1-3; d_gene: .; CDR3aa: CASSPRYTSGNTIYF
v_gene: TRBV7-3; j_gene: TRBJ1-1; d_gene: .; CDR3aa: CASSPGAPATEAFF
v_gene: TRBV4-2; j_gene: TRBJ2-7; d_gene: .; CDR3aa: CASSRPGIAYEQYF
v_gene: TRBV27; j_gene: TRBJ2-4; d_gene: .; CDR3aa: CASSLRDRAKNIQYF
v_gene: TRBV6-2/TRBV6-3; j_gene: TRBJ2-3; d_gene: TRBD2; CDR3aa: CASSLSPGLADPRTDTQYF
v_gene: TRBV7-6; j_gene: TRBJ2-2; d_gene: TRBD1; CDR3aa: CASSPFRTGPGELFF
v_gene: TRBV7-8; j_gene: TRBJ2-5; d_gene: TRBD1; CDR3aa: CASNRDSQETQYF
v_gene: TRBV7-2; j_gene: TRBJ2-1; d_gene: TRBD2; CDR3aa: CASSLGLAGGNEQFF
v_gene: TRBV18; j_gene: TRBJ1-4; d_gene: .; CDR3aa: CASSPTTGFDEKLFF
v_gene: TRBV9; j_gene: TRBJ1-6; d_gene: TRBD1; CDR3aa: CASSASTGVNSPLHF
v_gene: TRBV29-1; j_gene: TRBJ2-1; d_gene: .; CDR3aa: CSVESAISYNEQFF
v_gene: TRBV29-1; j_gene: TRBJ1-4; d_gene: TRBD1; CDR3aa: CSVTGPTTNEKLFF
v_gene: TRBV12-3/TRBV12-4; j_gene: TRBJ2-3; d_gene: .; CDR3aa: CASSSRMDTQYF
v_gene: TRBV7-2; j_gene: TRBJ1-2; d_gene: .; CDR3aa: CASSPGQYGYTF
v_gene: TRBV5-1; j_gene: TRBJ1-1; d_gene: TRBD1; CDR3aa: CASTGGTGNTEAFF
v_gene: TRBV29-1; j_gene: TRBJ2-3; d_gene: .; CDR3aa: CSVTPDRPTDTQYF
v_gene: TRBV7-9; j_gene: TRBJ2-2; d_gene: .; CDR3aa: CASSLARAGNTGELFF
v_gene: TRBV27; j_gene: TRBJ2-3; d_gene: .; CDR3aa: CASNAGGTQYF
v_gene: TRBV18; j_gene: TRBJ1-2; d_gene: TRBD1; CDR3aa: CASSPQTDRAYGYTF
v_gene: TRBV7-9; j_gene: TRBJ1-1; d_gene: .; CDR3aa: CASSRKAGAEAFF